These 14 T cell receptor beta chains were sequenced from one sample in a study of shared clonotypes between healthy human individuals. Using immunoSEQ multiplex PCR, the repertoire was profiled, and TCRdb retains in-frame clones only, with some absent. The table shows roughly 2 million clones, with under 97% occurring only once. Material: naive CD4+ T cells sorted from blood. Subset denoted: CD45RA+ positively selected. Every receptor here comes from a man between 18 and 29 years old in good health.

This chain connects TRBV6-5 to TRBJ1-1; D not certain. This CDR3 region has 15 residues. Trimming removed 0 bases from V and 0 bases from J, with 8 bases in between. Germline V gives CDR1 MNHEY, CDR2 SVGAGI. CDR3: CASSYSSSVNTEAFF. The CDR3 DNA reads TGTGCCAGCAGTTACTCGAGTTCTGTGAACACTGAAGCTTTCTTT.

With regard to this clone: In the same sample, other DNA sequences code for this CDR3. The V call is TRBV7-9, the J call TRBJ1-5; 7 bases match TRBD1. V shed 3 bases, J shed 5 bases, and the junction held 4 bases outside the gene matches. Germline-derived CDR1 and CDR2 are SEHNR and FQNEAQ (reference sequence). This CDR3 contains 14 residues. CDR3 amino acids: CASSLGQGDQPQHF. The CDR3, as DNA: TGTGCCAGCAGCTTGGGCCAGGGGGATCAGCCCCAGCATTTT.

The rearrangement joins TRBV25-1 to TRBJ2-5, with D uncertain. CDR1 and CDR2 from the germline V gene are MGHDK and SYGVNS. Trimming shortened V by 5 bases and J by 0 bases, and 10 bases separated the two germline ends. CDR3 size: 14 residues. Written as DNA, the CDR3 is TGTGCCAGCAGTTCTTTGGCGGACCAAGAGACCCAGTACTTC. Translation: CASSSLADQETQYF.

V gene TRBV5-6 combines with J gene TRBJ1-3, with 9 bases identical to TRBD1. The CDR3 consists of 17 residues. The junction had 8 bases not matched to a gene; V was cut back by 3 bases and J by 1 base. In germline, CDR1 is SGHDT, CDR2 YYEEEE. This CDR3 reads CASSSGQGSFSGNTIYF. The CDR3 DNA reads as TGTGCCAGCAGCTCCGGACAGGGGTCATTTTCTGGAAACACCATATATTTT.

The CDR3 region has the DNA TGTGCCAGCAGTTACTCCCGGGACAGCGCAGAGACCCAGTACTTC. Encoded protein: CASSYSRDSAETQYF. The V gene is TRBV6-5, the J gene TRBJ2-5; the match to TRBD1 covers 7 bases. Germline CDR1 is MNHEY and CDR2 is SVGAGI. V lost 0 bases, J lost 4 bases, and 5 bases stayed unmatched. The CDR3 is 15 residues long.

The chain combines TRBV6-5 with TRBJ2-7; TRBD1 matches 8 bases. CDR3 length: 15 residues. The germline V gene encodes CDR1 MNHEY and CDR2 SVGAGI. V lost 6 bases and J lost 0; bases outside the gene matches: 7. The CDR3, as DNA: TGTGCCAGCAGCCGGACAGGGATTAGCTCCTACGAGCAGTACTTC. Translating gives CASSRTGISSYEQYF.

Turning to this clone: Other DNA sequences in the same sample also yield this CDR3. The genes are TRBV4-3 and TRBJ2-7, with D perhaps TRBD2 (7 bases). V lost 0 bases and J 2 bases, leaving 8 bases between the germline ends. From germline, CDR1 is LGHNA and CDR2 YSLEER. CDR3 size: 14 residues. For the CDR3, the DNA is TGCGCCAGCAGCCAAGAGGGGGGGCCCTACGAGCAGTACTTC. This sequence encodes CASSQEGGPYEQYF.

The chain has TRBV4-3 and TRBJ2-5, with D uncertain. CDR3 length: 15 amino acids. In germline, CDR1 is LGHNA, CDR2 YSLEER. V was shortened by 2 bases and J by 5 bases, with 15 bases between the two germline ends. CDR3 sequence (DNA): TGCGCCAGCAGCCAAAATCATGGCGCGGCGGAGACCCAGTACTTC. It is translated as CASSQNHGAAETQYF.

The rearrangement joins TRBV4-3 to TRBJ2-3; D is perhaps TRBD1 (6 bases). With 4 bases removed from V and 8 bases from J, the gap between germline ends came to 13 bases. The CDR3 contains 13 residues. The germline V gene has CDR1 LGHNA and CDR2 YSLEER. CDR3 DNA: TGCGCCAGCAGCCCGGGGACACCCGGTACGCAGTATTTT. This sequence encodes CASSPGTPGTQYF.

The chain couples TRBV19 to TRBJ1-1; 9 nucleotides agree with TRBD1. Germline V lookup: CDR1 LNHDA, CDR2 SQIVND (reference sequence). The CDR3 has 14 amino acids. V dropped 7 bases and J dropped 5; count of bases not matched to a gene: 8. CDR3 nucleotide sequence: TGTGCCAGTAATAAACAGGGGGCGAGGACTGAAGCTTTCTTT. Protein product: CASNKQGARTEAFF.

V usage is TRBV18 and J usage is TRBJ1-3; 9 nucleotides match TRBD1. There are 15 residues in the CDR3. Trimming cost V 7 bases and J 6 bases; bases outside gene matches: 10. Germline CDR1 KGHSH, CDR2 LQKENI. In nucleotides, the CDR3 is TGTGCCAGCTTTCCCACAGGGGGCGCCGAAAACACCATATATTTT. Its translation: CASFPTGGAENTIYF.

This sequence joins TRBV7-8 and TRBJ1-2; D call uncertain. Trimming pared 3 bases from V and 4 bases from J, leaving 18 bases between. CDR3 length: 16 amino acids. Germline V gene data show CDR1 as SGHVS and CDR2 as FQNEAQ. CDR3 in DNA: TGTGCCAGCAGCTTTAAAGTCCACCCCGCCGCCTATGGCTACACCTTC. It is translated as CASSFKVHPAAYGYTF.

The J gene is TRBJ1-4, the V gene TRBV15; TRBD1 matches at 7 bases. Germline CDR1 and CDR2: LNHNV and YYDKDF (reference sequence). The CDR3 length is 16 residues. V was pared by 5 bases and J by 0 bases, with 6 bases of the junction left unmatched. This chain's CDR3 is CATSGRQGATNEKLFF. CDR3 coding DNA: TGTGCCACCAGCGGCCGACAGGGAGCAACTAATGAAAAACTGTTTTTT.

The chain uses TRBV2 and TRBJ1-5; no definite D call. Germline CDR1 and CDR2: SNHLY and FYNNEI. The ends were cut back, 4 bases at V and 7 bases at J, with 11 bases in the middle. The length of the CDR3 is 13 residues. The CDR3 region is CASSVTNLQPQHF. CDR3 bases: TGTGCCAGCAGTGTGACTAATCTACAGCCCCAGCATTTT.